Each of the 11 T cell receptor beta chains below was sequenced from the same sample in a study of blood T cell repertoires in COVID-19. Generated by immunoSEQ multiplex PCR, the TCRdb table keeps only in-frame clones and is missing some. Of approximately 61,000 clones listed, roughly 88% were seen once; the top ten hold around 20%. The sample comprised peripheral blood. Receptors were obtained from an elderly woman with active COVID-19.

The CDR3 sequence: CASRADRSNTEAFF. The CDR3 coding sequence is TGTGCCAGCAGGGCGGACAGGTCGAACACTGAAGCTTTCTTT. This chain joins TRBV2 and TRBJ1-1; 7 bases are shared with TRBD1. From germline, CDR1 is SNHLY and CDR2 FYNNEI. This CDR3 region has 14 residues. V lost 6 bases to trimming and J lost 1 base; unmatched junction nucleotides: 5.

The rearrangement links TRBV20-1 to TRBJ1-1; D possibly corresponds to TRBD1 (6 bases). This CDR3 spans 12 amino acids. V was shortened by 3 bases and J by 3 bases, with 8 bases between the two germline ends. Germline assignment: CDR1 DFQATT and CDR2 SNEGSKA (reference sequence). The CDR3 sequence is CSASKGDTEAFF. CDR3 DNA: TGCAGTGCTAGTAAGGGGGACACTGAAGCTTTCTTT.

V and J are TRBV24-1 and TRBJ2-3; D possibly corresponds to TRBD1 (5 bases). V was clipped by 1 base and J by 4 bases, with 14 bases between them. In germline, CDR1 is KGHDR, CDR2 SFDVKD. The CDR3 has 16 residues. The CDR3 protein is CATSDFGQGDADTQYF. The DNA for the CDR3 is TGTGCCACCAGTGATTTCGGTCAGGGTGACGCAGATACGCAGTATTTT.

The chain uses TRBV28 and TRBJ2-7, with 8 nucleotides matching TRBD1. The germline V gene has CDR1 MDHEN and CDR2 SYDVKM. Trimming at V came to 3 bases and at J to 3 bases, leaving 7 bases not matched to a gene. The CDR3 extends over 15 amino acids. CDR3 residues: CASSFTGGRVYEQYF. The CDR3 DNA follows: TGTGCCAGCAGTTTTACAGGGGGAAGGGTCTACGAGCAGTACTTC.

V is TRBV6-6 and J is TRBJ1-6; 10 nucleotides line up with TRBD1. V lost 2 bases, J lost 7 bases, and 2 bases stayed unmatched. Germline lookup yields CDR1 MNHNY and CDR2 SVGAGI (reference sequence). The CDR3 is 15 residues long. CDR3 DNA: TGTGCCAGCAGTTACCCGGGACAGGGGAATTCACCCCTCCACTTT. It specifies CASSYPGQGNSPLHF.

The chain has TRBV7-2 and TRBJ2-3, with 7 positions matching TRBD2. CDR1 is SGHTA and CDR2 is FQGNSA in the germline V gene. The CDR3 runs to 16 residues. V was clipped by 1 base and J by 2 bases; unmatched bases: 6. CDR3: CASSLVGGGYTDTQYF. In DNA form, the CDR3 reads TGTGCCAGCAGCTTAGTTGGCGGGGGATACACAGATACGCAGTATTTT.

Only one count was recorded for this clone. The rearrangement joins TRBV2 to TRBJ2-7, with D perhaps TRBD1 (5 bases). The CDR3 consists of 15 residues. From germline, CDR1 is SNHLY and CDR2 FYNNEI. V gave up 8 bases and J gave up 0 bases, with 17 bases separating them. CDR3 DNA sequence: TGTGCCAGCGCAGGGTCTCGGACGAACTCCTACGAGCAGTACTTC. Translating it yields CASAGSRTNSYEQYF.

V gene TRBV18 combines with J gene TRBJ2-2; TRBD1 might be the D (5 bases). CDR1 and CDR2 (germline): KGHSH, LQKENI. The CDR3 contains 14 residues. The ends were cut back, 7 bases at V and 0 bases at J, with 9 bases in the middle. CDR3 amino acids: CASFDSSNTGELFF. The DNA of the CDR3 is TGTGCCAGCTTTGACAGTTCGAACACCGGGGAGCTGTTTTTT.

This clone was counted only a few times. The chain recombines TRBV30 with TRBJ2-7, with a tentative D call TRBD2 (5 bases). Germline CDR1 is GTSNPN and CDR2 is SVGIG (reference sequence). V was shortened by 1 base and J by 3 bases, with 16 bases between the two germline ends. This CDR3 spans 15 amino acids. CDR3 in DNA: TGTGCCTGGAGTGACCCCGCGGGCGGTGGCTACGAGCAGTACTTC. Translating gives CAWSDPAGGGYEQYF.

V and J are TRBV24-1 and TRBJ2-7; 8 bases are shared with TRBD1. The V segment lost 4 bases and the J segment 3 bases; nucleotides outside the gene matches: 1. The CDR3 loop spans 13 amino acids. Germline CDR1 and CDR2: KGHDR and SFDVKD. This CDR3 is CATSDGQGYEQYF. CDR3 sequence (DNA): TGTGCCACCAGTGACGGACAGGGCTACGAGCAGTACTTC.

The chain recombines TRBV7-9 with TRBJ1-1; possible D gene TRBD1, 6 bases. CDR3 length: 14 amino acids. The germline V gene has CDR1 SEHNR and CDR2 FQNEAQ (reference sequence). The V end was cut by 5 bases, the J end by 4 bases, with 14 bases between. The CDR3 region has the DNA TGTGCCAGCAGCCCCCTCCAGGGGTCCACTGAAGCTTTCTTT. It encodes CASSPLQGSTEAFF.